The 5 T cell receptor beta chains given below trace back to one sample, sequenced in a study of shared clonotypes between healthy human individuals. Only in-frame clones appear in the TCRdb table, and some are missing; sequencing was by immunoSEQ multiplex PCR. The sample yields about 1 million clones, under 80% seen once. Sequencing was done on a sample of memory CD4+ T cells sorted from blood. The subset denotes: CD45RA-negative fraction. Every receptor here comes from a man aged 18 to 35 in good health.

This CDR3 reads CASTSQGFNEKLFF. CDR3 coding DNA: TGTGCCAGCACCTCCCAGGGGTTTAATGAAAAACTGTTTTTT. The chain has TRBV7-2 and TRBJ1-4, with D maybe TRBD1 (6 bases). The ends were cut back, 7 bases at V and 4 bases at J, with 13 bases in the middle. The CDR3 has 14 amino acids. Looked up from germline, CDR1 is SGHTA and CDR2 is FQGNSA.

The chain joins TRBV18 to TRBJ2-3; the match to TRBD1 covers 10 bases. The CDR3 consists of 16 residues. Germline assignment: CDR1 KGHSH and CDR2 LQKENI. The junction had 7 bases not matched to a gene; V was cut back by 4 bases and J by 3 bases. CDR3 sequence reads: CASSQETGGLTDTQYF. Written as DNA, the CDR3 is TGTGCCAGCTCACAGGAGACAGGGGGCTTAACAGATACGCAGTATTTT.

The chain recombines TRBV23-1 with TRBJ2-3; perhaps TRBD1 as D (6 bases). TRBV23-1 is an ORF, and what it does is uncertain. V lost 4 bases and J 2 bases, leaving 10 bases between the germline ends. The CDR3 totals 14 residues. In DNA form, the CDR3 reads TGCGCCAGCAGTCCACGGACAGCCACAGATACGCAGTATTTT. This encodes CASSPRTATDTQYF.

The chain couples TRBV27 to TRBJ1-2; 8 bases agree with TRBD1. The germline CDR1 and CDR2 sequences are MNHEY and SMNVEV (reference sequence). Trimming cost V 5 bases and J 7 bases; bases outside gene matches: 6. The CDR3 has 13 residues. CDR3 in amino acids: CASSQQGVGGYTF. CDR3 in DNA: TGTGCCAGCAGTCAACAGGGGGTCGGTGGCTACACCTTC.

The chain uses TRBV14 and TRBJ2-7; 8 bases agree with TRBD1. After removal of 4 bases from V and 4 bases from J, the junction contained 6 bases not matched to a gene. Germline V gives CDR1 SGHDN, CDR2 FVKESK. CDR3 size: 14 residues. The CDR3 protein is CASSPQGGRYEQYF. In DNA, the CDR3 is TGTGCCAGCAGCCCACAGGGGGGTAGATACGAGCAGTACTTC. Full variable domain (rest looked up from reference TRBV14 and TRBJ2-7): EAGVTQFPSHSVIEKGQTVTLRCDPISGHDNLYWYRRVMGKEIKFLLHFVKESKQDESGMPNNRFLAERTGGTYSTLKVQPAELEDSGVYFCASSPQGGRYEQYFGPGTRLTVT.